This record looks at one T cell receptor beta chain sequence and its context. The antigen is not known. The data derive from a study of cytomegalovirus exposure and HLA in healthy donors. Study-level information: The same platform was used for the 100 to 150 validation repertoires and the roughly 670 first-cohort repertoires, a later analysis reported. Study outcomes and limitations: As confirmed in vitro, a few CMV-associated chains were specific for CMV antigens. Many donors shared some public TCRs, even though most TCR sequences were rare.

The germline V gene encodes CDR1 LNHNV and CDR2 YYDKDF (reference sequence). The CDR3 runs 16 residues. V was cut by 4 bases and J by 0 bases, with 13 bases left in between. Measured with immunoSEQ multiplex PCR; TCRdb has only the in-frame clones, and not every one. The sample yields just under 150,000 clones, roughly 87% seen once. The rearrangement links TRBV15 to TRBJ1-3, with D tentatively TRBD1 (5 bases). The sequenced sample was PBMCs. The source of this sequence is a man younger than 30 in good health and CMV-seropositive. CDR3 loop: CATSTRQTASGNTIYF. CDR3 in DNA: TGTGCCACCAGCACCCGGCAGACAGCCTCTGGAAACACCATATATTTT.